This entry describes one T cell receptor beta chain. The data derive from a study of blood T cell repertoires in COVID-19. Here immunoSEQ multiplex PCR was the method, and the copy in TCRdb shows in-frame clones only, minus some. The data show about 91,000 clones, roughly 72% seen once. The CDR3 spans 11 residues. V shed 5 bases and J shed 5 bases, with 6 bases lying between them. CDR1 is SQVTM, CDR2 ANQGSEA, per germline. V gene TRBV29-1 combines with J gene TRBJ1-4; D uncertain. The sequence came from a man between 65 and 80 years old with acute or convalescent COVID-19. The specimen sequenced was peripheral blood. The DNA for the CDR3 is TGCAGCGTTTGGGCAAATGAAAAACTGTTTTTT. Protein product: CSVWANEKLFF.